These 21 T cell receptor beta chains came from one sample sequenced in a study of cytomegalovirus exposure and HLA in healthy donors. This PCR relied on a set of 60 Vbeta primers and 13 Jbeta primers. Here immunoSEQ multiplex PCR was the method, and the copy in TCRdb shows in-frame clones only, minus some. Here the sample spans fewer than 250,000 clones, 82% being singletons. Sequenced sample: PBMCs. These receptors were obtained from a man aged 35 to 55 in good health and CMV-seropositive.

The J gene is TRBJ1-2, the V gene TRBV29-1, with D possibly matching TRBD1 (6 bases). The V end was cut by 6 bases, the J end by 6 bases, with 11 bases between. Per germline, CDR1 SQVTM and CDR2 ANQGSEA. This CDR3 has 11 amino acids. CDR3 in amino acids: CSVAGTNGYTF. The CDR3 bases are TGCAGCGTGGCCGGGACAAATGGCTACACCTTC.

The chain links TRBV9 to TRBJ2-5, with 9 bases lining up with TRBD2. This CDR3 has 15 amino acids. Germline V gene lookup returns CDR1 SGDLS and CDR2 YYNGEE. V lost 4 bases, J lost 5 bases, and 9 bases stayed unmatched. Here the CDR3 reads CASSPTSGVGETQYF. CDR3 coding DNA: TGTGCCAGCAGCCCGACTAGCGGCGTGGGGGAGACCCAGTACTTC.

The J gene is TRBJ2-1, the V gene TRBV27; 7 positions agree with TRBD2. This CDR3 has 13 residues. After removal of 6 bases from V and 7 bases from J, the junction contained 6 bases not matched to a gene. CDR1 and CDR2 from the germline V gene are MNHEY and SMNVEV (reference sequence). Here the CDR3 reads CASSLGGGNEQFF. The CDR3, as DNA: TGTGCCAGCAGCCTAGGCGGGGGTAATGAGCAGTTCTTC.

V usage is TRBV29-1 and J usage is TRBJ1-1, with 7 bases aligning to TRBD1. V was pared by 6 bases and J by 6 bases, with 10 bases of the junction left unmatched. Germline CDR1 is SQVTM and CDR2 is ANQGSEA. This CDR3 is 13 amino acids long. The CDR3 protein is CSVDKQGNAEAFF. CDR3 nucleotide sequence: TGCAGCGTGGATAAACAGGGGAATGCTGAAGCTTTCTTT.

The chain uses TRBV6-1 and TRBJ1-2; D possibly corresponds to TRBD1 (5 bases). Per the germline V gene, CDR1 is MNHNS and CDR2 is SASEGT. The V end lost 7 bases, the J end lost 4 bases, and 10 bases lay between the germline ends. This CDR3 has 12 residues. DNA for the CDR3: TGTGCCAGCACCCAGGGCCCCTATGGCTACACCTTC. The encoded protein is CASTQGPYGYTF.

This clone was detected a few times. The V call is TRBV5-1, the J call TRBJ2-2; possibly TRBD1 for D (6 bases). CDR3 length equals 15 residues. V was pared by 2 bases and J by 6 bases, with 14 bases between. Germline CDR1 reads SGHRS; CDR2 reads YFSETQ. CDR3 protein: CASSLGGTGAGELFF. The DNA of the CDR3 is TGCGCCAGCAGCTTAGGGGGAACCGGGGCCGGGGAGCTGTTTTTT. The full variable domain, rest sourced from reference TRBV5-1 and TRBJ2-2, is KAGVTQTPRYLIKTRGQQVTLSCSPISGHRSVSWYQQTPGQGLQFLFEYFSETQRNKGNFPGRFSGRQFSNSRSEMNVSTLELGDSALYLCASSLGGTGAGELFFGEGSRLTVL.

This sequence joins TRBV14 and TRBJ2-7, with 11 positions matching TRBD1. This CDR3 contains 15 residues. CDR1 and CDR2 (germline): SGHDN, FVKESK. V trimming: 4 bases; J trimming: 3 bases; junction bases outside the gene matches: 5. The CDR3 sequence is CASSRTGTGGYEQYF. The CDR3 coding sequence is TGTGCCAGCAGCCGAACCGGGACAGGGGGCTACGAGCAGTACTTC.

The chain recombines TRBV6-1 with TRBJ2-7; D perhaps matches TRBD1 (5 bases). Trimming stripped 6 bases from V and 4 bases from J, with 13 bases between. The CDR3 sequence is 13 residues long. Germline-derived CDR1 and CDR2 are MNHNS and SASEGT. The CDR3 sequence: CASRTEGGYEQYV. CDR3 sequence (DNA): TGTGCCAGCAGGACAGAAGGTGGGTACGAGCAGTACGTC.

This clone has just a few counts. The gene calls are TRBV10-1 and TRBJ2-2; D unclear. Germline lookup yields CDR1 WNHNN and CDR2 SYGVQD (reference sequence). CDR3 size: 14 residues. Trimming shortened V by 2 bases and J by 1 base, and 5 bases separated the two germline ends. CDR3 sequence (DNA): TGCGCCAGCAGTGAGACGGGGAACACCGGGGAGCTGTTTTTT. As protein: CASSETGNTGELFF.

This chain uses TRBV6-5 with TRBJ2-7; 8 positions match TRBD2. V dropped 5 bases and J dropped 6; count of bases not matched to a gene: 6. CDR1 is MNHEY and CDR2 is SVGAGI in the germline V gene. The CDR3 extends over 13 amino acids. The CDR3 DNA is TGTGCCAGCAGTATGCGGGAGGCGCGCGAGCAGTACTTC. Translated: CASSMREAREQYF.

The chain recombines TRBV5-4 with TRBJ1-1; no definite D call. The V gene lost 5 bases and the J gene lost 1 base, with 15 bases spanning the gap. The CDR3 loop spans 15 amino acids. The germline V gene encodes CDR1 SGHNT and CDR2 YYREEE (reference sequence). CDR3 sequence reads: CASSFGRRPNTEAFF. CDR3 bases: TGTGCCAGCAGTTTTGGGCGGAGGCCGAACACTGAAGCTTTCTTT.

The rearrangement joins TRBV27 to TRBJ1-6; no clear D gene. This CDR3 spans 15 amino acids. V was trimmed by 2 bases and J by 7 bases, leaving 12 bases between them. The germline V gene encodes CDR1 MNHEY and CDR2 SMNVEV (reference sequence). Here the CDR3 DNA reads TGTGCCAGCAGTTTAGTATGGTACAACAATTCACCCCTCCACTTT. Amino acids: CASSLVWYNNSPLHF.

The J gene is TRBJ2-2, the V gene TRBV2; D is uncertain. Trimming shortened V by 4 bases and J by 5 bases, and 11 bases separated the two germline ends. Germline loops: CDR1 SNHLY, CDR2 FYNNEI. The CDR3 totals 14 residues. The DNA for the CDR3 is TGTGCCAGCAGTGTCCTGACTCGGACCGGGGAGCTGTTTTTT. It yields the protein CASSVLTRTGELFF.

The V call is TRBV11-2, the J call TRBJ2-7, with 14 bases aligning to TRBD2. Germline V gene sequence: CDR1 SGHAT, CDR2 FQNNGV. V was clipped by 5 bases and J by 5 bases; unmatched bases: 5. The CDR3 covers 15 residues. Written as DNA, the CDR3 is TGTGCCAGCAGCCGGGGACTAGCGGGAGTAAACGAGCAGTACGTC. This encodes CASSRGLAGVNEQYV.

The J gene is TRBJ2-1, the V gene TRBV10-2; 7 bases are shared with TRBD2. J was trimmed by 7 bases and V by 8 bases; bases with no gene match: 8. Germline V CDR1 and CDR2: WSHSY, SAAADI. The CDR3 runs 13 residues. The CDR3 nucleotides read TGCGCCAGCGAGCGGGATATCCGGAATGAGCAGTTCTTC. Protein: CASERDIRNEQFF.

The rearrangement uses TRBV7-3 and TRBJ2-1, with 15 nucleotides matching TRBD2. Per germline, CDR1 SGHTA and CDR2 FQGTGA. The CDR3 spans 18 residues. After removal of 4 bases from V and 5 bases from J, the junction contained 9 bases not matched to a gene. The CDR3, as DNA: TGTGCCAGCAGCTCACCGGGACTAGCGGGAGGAGGGGACAATGAGCAGTTCTTC. Protein sequence: CASSSPGLAGGGDNEQFF.

This sequence joins TRBV2 and TRBJ2-5; 7 bases match TRBD1. CDR1 and CDR2 from the germline V gene are SNHLY and FYNNEI. The trim removed 7 bases at V and 5 bases at J, leaving 7 bases unmatched. The CDR3 is 13 residues long. The CDR3 region is CASISDRDETQYF. Written as DNA, the CDR3 is TGTGCCAGCATTTCCGACAGGGACGAGACCCAGTACTTC.

The J gene is TRBJ2-2, the V gene TRBV10-2, with D maybe TRBD1 (6 bases). V lost 6 bases, J lost 1 base, and 15 bases lay in between. CDR1 and CDR2 from the germline V gene are WSHSY and SAAADI. There are 16 residues in the CDR3. CDR3 loop: CASSGQGKMNTGELFF. Here the CDR3 DNA reads TGCGCCAGCAGCGGGCAGGGGAAGATGAACACCGGGGAGCTGTTTTTT.

This chain uses TRBV7-3 with TRBJ2-5; weak D call: TRBD2 (6 bases). Trimming shortened V by 0 bases and J by 6 bases, and 14 bases separated the two germline ends. CDR1 is SGHTA, CDR2 FQGTGA, per germline. CDR3 length equals 15 residues. The CDR3 DNA reads as TGTGCCAGCAGCTTAACTGAGGGGCGCGGGAAGACCCAGTACTTC. Translating it yields CASSLTEGRGKTQYF.

The rearrangement links TRBV7-8 to TRBJ2-3; 7 nucleotides match TRBD2. CDR1 and CDR2 from the germline V gene are SGHVS and FQNEAQ. CDR3 length equals 17 residues. J lost 2 bases, V lost 5 bases, and 13 bases had no gene match. The CDR3 spells CASSQREAGWNTDTQYF. In DNA form, the CDR3 reads TGTGCCAGCAGCCAACGTGAAGCGGGATGGAACACAGATACGCAGTATTTT.

This clone turned up a few times. V gene TRBV5-6 combines with J gene TRBJ2-2; D gene unclear. V was pared by 1 base and J by 9 bases, with 10 bases between. CDR1 and CDR2 from the germline V gene are SGHDT and YYEEEE. The CDR3 is made up of 13 amino acids. The DNA of the CDR3 is TGTGCCAGCAGCTTGTGGCCCCCACGGGAGCTGTTTTTT. Residues: CASSLWPPRELFF. Filled out from reference TRBV5-6 and TRBJ2-2, the complete variable domain reads DAGVTQSPTHLIKTRGQQVTLRCSPKSGHDTVSWYQQALGQGPQFIFQYYEEEERQRGNFPDRFSGHQFPNYSSELNVNALLLGDSALYLCASSLWPPRELFFGEGSRLTVL.